The source of this T cell receptor beta chain is a study of regulatory T cells in long-lasting Graves disease. Researchers made TCR beta libraries by using iRepertoire HTBI primers and running Arm-PCR on CDR3 regions. TCRdb fed the multiplex PCR reads into MiXCR, producing one record per CDR3 protein. This sample has a few hundred thousand distinct CDR3 sequences, with 23% found just once. The study, taken as a whole, reports: Segments TRBV28, TRBJ1-2 and TRBJ2-5 showed preferential usage in persistent disease.

The time point is: persistent/refractory GD, antithyroid drugs over 5 years with positive TRAb. PBMC RNA served as the TCR library source. V dropped 4 bases and J dropped 7 bases, with 16 bases sitting between them. CDR3 size: 14 residues. The sample holds many counts of this clonotype. Antigen specificity is unknown. The sample here was peripheral blood mononuclear cells (PBMCs), taken when the disease was refractory, from a patient treated with antithyroid drugs. The rearrangement joins TRBV12-3 or TRBV12-4 to TRBJ1-2, with D uncertain. This receptor was identified in a female donor with Graves disease. CDR3 DNA sequence: TGTGCCAGCAGTTCAAGTTCAGGCCTACTTGGCTACACCTTC. It yields the protein CASSSSSGLLGYTF.